This entry lists 3 T cell receptor beta chains sequenced from one sample in a study of blood T cell repertoires in COVID-19 (dated by TCRdb to about 2020). The method behind the library was the immunoSEQ multiplex PCR assay. Drawn from immuneACCESS, this table holds only the in-frame rearrangements with V and J called that TCRdb kept. Clones are partly lost; checked studies trace under half to an unresolved V gene and leave the rest unexplained. This sample gives 310,000 or so clones in total; almost 90% of them show up just once. The ten largest clonotypes hold around 11% of the sample. The sequenced sample consisted of peripheral blood. The receptors stem from a woman aged 25 to 39 with COVID-19, enrolled during active disease.

This rearrangement joins TRBV6-5 to TRBJ1-1; D remains ambiguous. Per the germline V gene, CDR1 is MNHEY and CDR2 is SVGAGI. This CDR3 region has 13 residues. V was pared by 7 bases and J by 1 base, with 10 bases between. The CDR3 nucleotides are TGTGCCAGCACTAAGTCTGGGAACACTGAAGCTTTCTTT. Translation gives CASTKSGNTEAFF.

The CDR3 here is CASSLGGAGGADTQYF. CDR3 DNA: TGTGCCAGCAGCTTAGGGGGAGCGGGAGGCGCAGATACGCAGTATTTT. The V and J genes are TRBV7-2 and TRBJ2-3, with TRBD2 matching over 9 bases. This CDR3 is built from 16 residues. The V segment lost 1 base and the J segment 4 bases; nucleotides outside the gene matches: 6. Germline V CDR1 and CDR2: SGHTA, FQGNSA.

A note on this clone: Different DNA sequences within this sample yield the same CDR3. V and J are TRBV18 and TRBJ1-1; unclear D gene. V lost 6 bases and J 1 base, leaving 9 bases between the germline ends. The CDR3 has 13 amino acids. The germline gives CDR1 KGHSH, CDR2 LQKENI. CDR3 DNA sequence: TGTGCCAGCTCCCCTGACAAGAACACTGAAGCTTTCTTT. This codes for CASSPDKNTEAFF.